This TCR beta chain was recovered during a study of blood T cell repertoires in COVID-19. Turning to the study itself: From T cells, B-cell-depleted T cells, or PBMCs came the material, which was cDNA or gDNA.

CDR1 DFQATT and CDR2 SNEGSKA come from the germline V gene (reference sequence). CDR3 length: 11 amino acids. The J segment lost 7 bases and the V segment lost 6 bases, leaving 5 bases of the junction unmatched. Only one count was recorded for this clone. As handled by the study authors: Reference gene primer amplification yielded estimated nucleated cell counts. Only in-frame clones appear in the TCRdb table, and some are missing; sequencing was by immunoSEQ multiplex PCR. V, J and clone size were drawn from that table, and D and trimming were deduced from the DNA. The sample shows about 180,000 clones, approximately 88% of them seen only once.

The receptor comes from a woman aged 30 to 39 with acute or convalescent COVID-19. The sample was peripheral blood. The chain uses TRBV20-1 and TRBJ2-7; 8 positions match TRBD2. DNA for the CDR3: TGCAGTGCGACCGGGGGGGCGGAGCAGTACTTC. It yields the protein CSATGGAEQYF.